Presented here are 9 T cell receptor beta chains from one specimen sequenced in a study of T cells after yellow fever vaccination (dated by TCRdb to the late 2010s). The method behind the library was 5' RACE. Sequencing relied on an Illumina NovaSeq 6000. The raw public reads went through TCRdb reprocessing: fastp at Q25, MiXCR clone calling, in-frame beta chains kept. Rows with a matching CDR3 protein are joined into one entry that keeps the most common DNA and genes. Here the sample has around 300,000 distinct CDR3 sequences; 4.1% occur a single time. The ten biggest clones cover approximately 25% of the sample. The sample's treatment or condition, from its label and the paper: live attenuated yellow fever vaccine strain. The sequencing here drew on PBMCs, taken 5 days after the yellow fever booster vaccination. Source of these receptors: a man younger than 30 who received the YFV17D yellow fever vaccine.

This clonotype has a count of ten or more. CDR3 loop: CASSYQDMETQYF. CDR3 DNA: TGTGCCAGCAGTTATCAGGATATGGAGACCCAGTACTTC. The rearrangement joins TRBV6-2 or TRBV6-3 to TRBJ2-5; no clear D gene. Germline V CDR1 and CDR2: MNHEY, SVGEGT. This CDR3 has 13 amino acids. V lost 3 bases and J lost 5, with 10 bases in between.

This clonotype has just a few counts. The chain is built from TRBV27 and TRBJ2-1; D possibly corresponds to TRBD1 (6 bases). V shed 7 bases and J shed 5 bases, with 12 bases lying between them. The CDR3 loop spans 13 amino acids. Germline CDR1 MNHEY, CDR2 SMNVEV (reference sequence). The CDR3 DNA reads as TGTGCCAGCACCAGGGGCAGAAACAATGAGCAGTTCTTC. It yields the protein CASTRGRNNEQFF.

This clonotype was seen repeatedly, ten times or more. V and J are TRBV21-1 and TRBJ2-3; TRBD2 is the table's D call, not checked against the DNA. TRBV21-1 is shown as a pseudogene. The CDR3 loop spans 19 amino acids. The CDR3 DNA sequence: TGTGCCAGCAGCAAAGGGCCAGACACTAGCGGGAAAAGCACAGATACGCAGTATTTT. Its translation is CASSKGPDTSGKSTDTQYF.

This clonotype was counted at least ten times. The chain has TRBV3-1 and TRBJ1-1; no clear D gene. Germline lookup yields CDR1 LGHDT and CDR2 YNNKEL (reference sequence). The CDR3 is 12 residues long. V was cut by 6 bases and J by 3 bases, with 8 bases left in between. CDR3 in amino acids: CASSSWDTEAFF. Written as DNA, the CDR3 is TGTGCCAGCAGTTCATGGGACACTGAAGCTTTCTTT.

This clonotype was counted ten times or more. The chain has TRBV11-2 and TRBJ1-2; D gene ambiguous. Trimming pared 0 bases from V and 5 bases from J, leaving 7 bases between. Germline CDR1 is SGHAT and CDR2 is FQNNGV. CDR3 length equals 13 residues. CDR3 loop: CASSLDPEYGYTF. Here the CDR3 DNA reads TGTGCCAGCAGCTTAGACCCAGAATATGGCTACACCTTC.

This chain connects TRBV12-3 or TRBV12-4 to TRBJ2-1; D unresolved. The CDR3 has 13 residues. The V end was cut by 7 bases, the J end by 6 bases, with 13 bases between. CDR3 amino acids: CASILTTVNEQFF. DNA of the CDR3: TGTGCCAGCATCCTTACGACTGTCAATGAGCAGTTCTTC.

This chain connects TRBV7-2 to TRBJ2-2; TRBD1 matches at 8 bases. Trimming removed 5 bases from V and 2 bases from J; junction bases left unmatched: 7. The germline V gene encodes CDR1 SGHTA and CDR2 FQGNSA. CDR3 length: 16 residues. The CDR3 bases are TGTGCCAGCAGCCTGACAGGGGTCTTAAACACCGGGGAGCTGTTTTTT. Its translation is CASSLTGVLNTGELFF.

In its sample, this clonotype was seen many times. V is TRBV20-1 and J is TRBJ1-5; D gene ambiguous. Germline V lookup: CDR1 DFQATT, CDR2 SNEGSKA (reference sequence). CDR3 length: 12 amino acids. V was cut by 0 bases and J by 6 bases, with 6 bases left in between. The CDR3 reads CSAREYGQPQHF. The CDR3 nucleotides read TGCAGTGCTAGAGAATATGGTCAGCCCCAGCATTTT.

This sequence joins TRBV29-1 and TRBJ2-5; 10 nucleotides align to TRBD1. From germline, CDR1 is SQVTM and CDR2 ANQGSEA. The junction had 2 bases not matched to a gene; V was cut back by 4 bases and J by 3 bases. The CDR3 extends over 13 amino acids. Here the CDR3 reads CSVVGTGEETQYF. The CDR3 DNA reads TGCAGCGTTGTTGGGACAGGGGAAGAGACCCAGTACTTC.